This record looks at one T cell receptor beta chain sequence and its context. A sample-barcoded 5' primer and a J-beta primer mix were used in a second PCR of roughly 7 to 11 cycles. Any given sample supplied a minimum of 3 million CDR3-containing paired-end reads. TCRdb redid the calling of the 5' RACE reads with MiXCR, one entry per CDR3 protein. This table holds 450,000 to 700,000 distinct CDR3 sequences, roughly a quarter found once. The data originate from a study of blood T cells in healthy people across ages. The CDR3 contains 13 residues. The V end lost 0 bases, the J end lost 4 bases, and 9 bases lay between the germline ends. Germline values: CDR1 DFQATT, CDR2 SNEGSKA (reference sequence).

Input material: blood. The gene calls are TRBV20-1 and TRBJ1-2; D unresolved. This receptor was taken from a woman in her 70s in good health. DNA for the CDR3: TGCAGTGCTAGAGATCGGTCCTCCTATGGCTACACCTTC. Residues: CSARDRSSYGYTF.